This TCR beta chain came from a study of T cell responses to AZD1222 COVID-19 vaccine. Measured with immunoSEQ multiplex PCR; TCRdb has only the in-frame clones, and not every one. The sample gives some 130,000 clones, more than 85% of which show up once; roughly 9.1% is in the top ten. Germline V gene lookup returns CDR1 SGHRS and CDR2 YFSETQ. This CDR3 contains 17 residues. The V and J ends lost 0 bases and 3 bases respectively, with 13 bases between them. The sequencing here drew on peripheral blood, taken on day 0 of AZD1222 vaccination. The rearrangement links TRBV5-1 to TRBJ2-6, with D perhaps being TRBD1 or TRBD2 (6 bases each). The receptor's source is an adult in good health. CDR3 protein: CASSLAPGAFGANVLTF. In DNA, the CDR3 is TGCGCCAGCAGCTTGGCTCCGGGGGCCTTTGGGGCCAACGTCCTGACTTTC.